Described below is a single TCR beta chain sequence and its context. Its antigen target is currently unknown. One base away there is no much larger clone; base qualities are not given. TCR CDR3 regions were amplified from genomic DNA by multiplex PCR using the deep immunoSEQ assay. Extracted genomic DNA from each cell subset was spread evenly across all wells of several immunoSEQ 96-well plates, with each plate serving as a replicate. For sorted subsets, each replicate PCR was loaded with about 0.2 ug genomic DNA, equivalent to roughly 30,000 T cell genomes. The purified libraries were quantified using a Qubit 3.0 fluorometer, sized with a Bioanalyzer 2100, and then quantified again using the KAPA Library Quantification kit. Every immunoSEQ 96-well plate was sequenced on a separate single-read 150-cycle Illumina NextSeq 550 flow cell. The original methods were these. Because the immunoSEQ output held only junctional sequences and lacked quality scores, the filtering could not match the filtering applied to full-length reads. Sequences were annotated with PyIR, a Python wrapper for IgBLAST v1.9, and V/J genes and CDR3 were assigned using IMGT germline references. Any read was removed if the V/J assignment was weak (E-value above 1e-6), the CDR3 was missing, or the read contained stop codons, out-of-frame junctions, or ambiguous translated residues. A V3J clonotype was defined by an identical inferred V gene, J gene, and CDR3 amino acid sequence. The percentage overlap between two repertoires was calculated by dividing the number of shared unique clonotypes by the size of the smaller repertoire. Repertoire richness was assessed with RTK rarefaction, the Chao1 estimator, and Recon v2.1 estimates of unobserved clonotypes. For all TCRbeta clonotypes obtained by the gDNA method from four donors, generation probabilities were computed with OLGA. TCRdb limited this immuneACCESS table to in-frame rearrangements with V and J called. A share of clones is missing; checked studies link under half to unresolved V genes, and the rest is unexplained. D and trimming were read from the DNA, whereas the V and J calls and clone size are those reported in that table. The sample table contains about 1.1 million clones; only one count was recorded for approximately 75% of them. Roughly 0.82% of the sample is held by the ten biggest clonotypes.

This sample stems from a study of shared clonotypes between healthy human individuals (dated by TCRdb to the early 2020s). As for the study more broadly: Three men and two women, aged 18 to 49 years, made up the cohort. To estimate repertoire size and how much clonotype sharing occurs between individuals, the study deeply sequenced the blood TCR repertoires of roughly 5 healthy adults. Per donor, three plates each were used for CD4 naive and CD4 memory, two for CD8 naive, and one for CD8 memory. Between about 0.94 and 8.9 billion PBMCs per donor were obtained by leukapheresis. Different laboratories and diverse techniques were used to prepare libraries and sequence TCR repertoires, to increase sequencing depth and limit assay-specific biases.

The donors were healthy, HIV-negative adults with no recently reported acute infections or vaccinations. Only Caucasian adults living in Nashville, Tennessee, USA were represented among the donors. CD4+ T cells were enriched by magnetic negative selection; naive cells were then positively selected on CD45RA, and the negative fraction formed the memory subset. Blood was obtained by leukapheresis, after which PBMCs were separated by Ficoll-Histopaque density gradient centrifugation and cryopreserved in liquid nitrogen vapor phase. Purity and quantity of every magnetically sorted T cell population were checked by analytical flow cytometry. From each sorted fraction, genomic DNA was isolated and quantified by UV absorbance on a Nanodrop 2000c. CDR1 and CDR2 (SQVTM, ANQGSEA) derive from the germline V gene. The CDR3, from cysteine to phenylalanine, totals 16 residues. CDR3 DNA only is kept here, 48 bases in frame from base 1.

Beyond this particular receptor, the publication reports: Based on pairwise subsampling, the degree of clonotype sharing among donors was expected to be affected by sequencing depth. Compared with non-shared clonotypes, clonotypes shared by all four sorted-subset donors had higher generation probabilities. Estimated clonotype richness was generally larger for naive than for memory subsets. Because the study included only a small number of donors, the genetic and exposure-history diversity represented was limited. Incomplete sequencing was indicated by rarefaction of sorted-subset datasets, despite the large sequencing depth. When a few donors were compared, the shared fraction of clonotypes was around 5% for naive CD4, around 4% for naive CD8, 2% to 2.5% for memory CD4, and 0.35% to 0.5% for memory CD8. Only blood was sampled, and tissue TCR repertoires likely differ from those in blood.

The chain employs TRBV29-1 and TRBJ2-5; no D gene is confidently identified. TRBJ2-7 explains the end of the DNA better; the J call may be wrong. The clonotype comes from a man aged 18 to 29 in good health. Some clones in this sample may be carry-over from other donors' samples. Sample: memory CD4+ T cells from PBMCs. What the cell subset or site label conveys for this sample: CD45RA-negative fraction. This receptor has the CDR3 CSVGVTTGRISYEQYF. The DNA sequence follows: TGCAGCGTTGGGGTGACGACGGGCAGGATCTCCTACGAGCAGTACTTC.